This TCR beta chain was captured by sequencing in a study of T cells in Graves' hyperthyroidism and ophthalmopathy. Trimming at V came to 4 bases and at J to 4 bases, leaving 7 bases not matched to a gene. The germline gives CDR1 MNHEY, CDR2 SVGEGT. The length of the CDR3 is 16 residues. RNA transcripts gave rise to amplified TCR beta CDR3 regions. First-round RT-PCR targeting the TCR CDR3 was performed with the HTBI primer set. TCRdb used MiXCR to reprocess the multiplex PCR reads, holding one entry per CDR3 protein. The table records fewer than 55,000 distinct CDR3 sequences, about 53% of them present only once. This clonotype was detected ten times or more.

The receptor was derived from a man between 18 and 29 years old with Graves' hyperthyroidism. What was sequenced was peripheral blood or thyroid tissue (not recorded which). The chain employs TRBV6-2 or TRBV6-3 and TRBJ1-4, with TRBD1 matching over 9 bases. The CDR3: CASSSHGTGSNEKLFF. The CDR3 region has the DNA TGTGCCAGCAGTTCCCATGGGACAGGGAGTAATGAAAAACTGTTTTTT.